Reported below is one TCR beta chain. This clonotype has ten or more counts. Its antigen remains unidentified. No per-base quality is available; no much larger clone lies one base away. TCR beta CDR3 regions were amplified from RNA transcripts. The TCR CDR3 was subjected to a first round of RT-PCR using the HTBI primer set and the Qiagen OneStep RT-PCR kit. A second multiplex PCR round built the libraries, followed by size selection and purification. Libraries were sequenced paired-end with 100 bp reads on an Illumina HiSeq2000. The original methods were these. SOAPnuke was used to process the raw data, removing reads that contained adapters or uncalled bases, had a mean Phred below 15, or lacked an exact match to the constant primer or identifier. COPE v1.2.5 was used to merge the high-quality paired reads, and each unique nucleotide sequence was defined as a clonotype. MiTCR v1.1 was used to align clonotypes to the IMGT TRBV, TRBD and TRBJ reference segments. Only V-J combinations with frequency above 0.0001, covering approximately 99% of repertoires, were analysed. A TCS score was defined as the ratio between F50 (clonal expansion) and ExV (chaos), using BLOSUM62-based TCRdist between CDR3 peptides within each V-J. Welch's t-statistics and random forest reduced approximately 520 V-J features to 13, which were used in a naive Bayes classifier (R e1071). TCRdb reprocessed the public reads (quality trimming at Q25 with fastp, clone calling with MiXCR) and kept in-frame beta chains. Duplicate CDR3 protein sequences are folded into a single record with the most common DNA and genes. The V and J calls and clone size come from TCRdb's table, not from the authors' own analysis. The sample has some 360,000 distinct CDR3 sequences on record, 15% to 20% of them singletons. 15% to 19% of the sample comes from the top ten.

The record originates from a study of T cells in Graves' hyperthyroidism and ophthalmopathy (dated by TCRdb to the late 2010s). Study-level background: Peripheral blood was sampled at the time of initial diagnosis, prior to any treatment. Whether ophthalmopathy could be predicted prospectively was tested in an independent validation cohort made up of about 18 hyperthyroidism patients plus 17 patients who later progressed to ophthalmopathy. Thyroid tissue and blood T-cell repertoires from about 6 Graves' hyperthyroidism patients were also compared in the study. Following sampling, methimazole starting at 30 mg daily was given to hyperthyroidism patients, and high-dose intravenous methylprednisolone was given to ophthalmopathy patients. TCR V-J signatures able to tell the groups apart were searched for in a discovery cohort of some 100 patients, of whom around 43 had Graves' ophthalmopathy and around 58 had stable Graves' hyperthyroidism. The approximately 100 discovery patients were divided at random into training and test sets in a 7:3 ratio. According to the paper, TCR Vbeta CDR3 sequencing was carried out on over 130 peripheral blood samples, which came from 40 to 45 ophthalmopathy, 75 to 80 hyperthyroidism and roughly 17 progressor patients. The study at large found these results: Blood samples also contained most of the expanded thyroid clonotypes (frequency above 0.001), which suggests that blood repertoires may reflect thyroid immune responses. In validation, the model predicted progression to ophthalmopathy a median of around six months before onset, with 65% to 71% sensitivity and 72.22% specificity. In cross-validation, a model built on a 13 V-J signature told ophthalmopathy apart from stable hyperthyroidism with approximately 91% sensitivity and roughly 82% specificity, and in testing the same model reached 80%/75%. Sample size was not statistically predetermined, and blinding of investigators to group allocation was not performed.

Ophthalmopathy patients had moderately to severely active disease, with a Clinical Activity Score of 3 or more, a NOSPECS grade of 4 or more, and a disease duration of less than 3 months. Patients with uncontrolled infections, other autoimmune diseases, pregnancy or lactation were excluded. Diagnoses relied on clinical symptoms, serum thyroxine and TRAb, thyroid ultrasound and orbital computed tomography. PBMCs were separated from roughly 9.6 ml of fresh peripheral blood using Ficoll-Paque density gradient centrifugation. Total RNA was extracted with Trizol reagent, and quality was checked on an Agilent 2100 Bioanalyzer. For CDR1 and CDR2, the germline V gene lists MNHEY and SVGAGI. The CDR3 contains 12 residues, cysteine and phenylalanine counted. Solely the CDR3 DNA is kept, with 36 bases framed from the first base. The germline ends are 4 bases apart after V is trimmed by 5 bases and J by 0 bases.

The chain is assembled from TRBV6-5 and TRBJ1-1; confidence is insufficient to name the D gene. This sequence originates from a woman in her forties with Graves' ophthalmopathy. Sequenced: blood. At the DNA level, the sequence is TGTGCCAGCAGTACAATGAACACTGAAGCTTTCTTT. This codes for CASSTMNTEAFF.